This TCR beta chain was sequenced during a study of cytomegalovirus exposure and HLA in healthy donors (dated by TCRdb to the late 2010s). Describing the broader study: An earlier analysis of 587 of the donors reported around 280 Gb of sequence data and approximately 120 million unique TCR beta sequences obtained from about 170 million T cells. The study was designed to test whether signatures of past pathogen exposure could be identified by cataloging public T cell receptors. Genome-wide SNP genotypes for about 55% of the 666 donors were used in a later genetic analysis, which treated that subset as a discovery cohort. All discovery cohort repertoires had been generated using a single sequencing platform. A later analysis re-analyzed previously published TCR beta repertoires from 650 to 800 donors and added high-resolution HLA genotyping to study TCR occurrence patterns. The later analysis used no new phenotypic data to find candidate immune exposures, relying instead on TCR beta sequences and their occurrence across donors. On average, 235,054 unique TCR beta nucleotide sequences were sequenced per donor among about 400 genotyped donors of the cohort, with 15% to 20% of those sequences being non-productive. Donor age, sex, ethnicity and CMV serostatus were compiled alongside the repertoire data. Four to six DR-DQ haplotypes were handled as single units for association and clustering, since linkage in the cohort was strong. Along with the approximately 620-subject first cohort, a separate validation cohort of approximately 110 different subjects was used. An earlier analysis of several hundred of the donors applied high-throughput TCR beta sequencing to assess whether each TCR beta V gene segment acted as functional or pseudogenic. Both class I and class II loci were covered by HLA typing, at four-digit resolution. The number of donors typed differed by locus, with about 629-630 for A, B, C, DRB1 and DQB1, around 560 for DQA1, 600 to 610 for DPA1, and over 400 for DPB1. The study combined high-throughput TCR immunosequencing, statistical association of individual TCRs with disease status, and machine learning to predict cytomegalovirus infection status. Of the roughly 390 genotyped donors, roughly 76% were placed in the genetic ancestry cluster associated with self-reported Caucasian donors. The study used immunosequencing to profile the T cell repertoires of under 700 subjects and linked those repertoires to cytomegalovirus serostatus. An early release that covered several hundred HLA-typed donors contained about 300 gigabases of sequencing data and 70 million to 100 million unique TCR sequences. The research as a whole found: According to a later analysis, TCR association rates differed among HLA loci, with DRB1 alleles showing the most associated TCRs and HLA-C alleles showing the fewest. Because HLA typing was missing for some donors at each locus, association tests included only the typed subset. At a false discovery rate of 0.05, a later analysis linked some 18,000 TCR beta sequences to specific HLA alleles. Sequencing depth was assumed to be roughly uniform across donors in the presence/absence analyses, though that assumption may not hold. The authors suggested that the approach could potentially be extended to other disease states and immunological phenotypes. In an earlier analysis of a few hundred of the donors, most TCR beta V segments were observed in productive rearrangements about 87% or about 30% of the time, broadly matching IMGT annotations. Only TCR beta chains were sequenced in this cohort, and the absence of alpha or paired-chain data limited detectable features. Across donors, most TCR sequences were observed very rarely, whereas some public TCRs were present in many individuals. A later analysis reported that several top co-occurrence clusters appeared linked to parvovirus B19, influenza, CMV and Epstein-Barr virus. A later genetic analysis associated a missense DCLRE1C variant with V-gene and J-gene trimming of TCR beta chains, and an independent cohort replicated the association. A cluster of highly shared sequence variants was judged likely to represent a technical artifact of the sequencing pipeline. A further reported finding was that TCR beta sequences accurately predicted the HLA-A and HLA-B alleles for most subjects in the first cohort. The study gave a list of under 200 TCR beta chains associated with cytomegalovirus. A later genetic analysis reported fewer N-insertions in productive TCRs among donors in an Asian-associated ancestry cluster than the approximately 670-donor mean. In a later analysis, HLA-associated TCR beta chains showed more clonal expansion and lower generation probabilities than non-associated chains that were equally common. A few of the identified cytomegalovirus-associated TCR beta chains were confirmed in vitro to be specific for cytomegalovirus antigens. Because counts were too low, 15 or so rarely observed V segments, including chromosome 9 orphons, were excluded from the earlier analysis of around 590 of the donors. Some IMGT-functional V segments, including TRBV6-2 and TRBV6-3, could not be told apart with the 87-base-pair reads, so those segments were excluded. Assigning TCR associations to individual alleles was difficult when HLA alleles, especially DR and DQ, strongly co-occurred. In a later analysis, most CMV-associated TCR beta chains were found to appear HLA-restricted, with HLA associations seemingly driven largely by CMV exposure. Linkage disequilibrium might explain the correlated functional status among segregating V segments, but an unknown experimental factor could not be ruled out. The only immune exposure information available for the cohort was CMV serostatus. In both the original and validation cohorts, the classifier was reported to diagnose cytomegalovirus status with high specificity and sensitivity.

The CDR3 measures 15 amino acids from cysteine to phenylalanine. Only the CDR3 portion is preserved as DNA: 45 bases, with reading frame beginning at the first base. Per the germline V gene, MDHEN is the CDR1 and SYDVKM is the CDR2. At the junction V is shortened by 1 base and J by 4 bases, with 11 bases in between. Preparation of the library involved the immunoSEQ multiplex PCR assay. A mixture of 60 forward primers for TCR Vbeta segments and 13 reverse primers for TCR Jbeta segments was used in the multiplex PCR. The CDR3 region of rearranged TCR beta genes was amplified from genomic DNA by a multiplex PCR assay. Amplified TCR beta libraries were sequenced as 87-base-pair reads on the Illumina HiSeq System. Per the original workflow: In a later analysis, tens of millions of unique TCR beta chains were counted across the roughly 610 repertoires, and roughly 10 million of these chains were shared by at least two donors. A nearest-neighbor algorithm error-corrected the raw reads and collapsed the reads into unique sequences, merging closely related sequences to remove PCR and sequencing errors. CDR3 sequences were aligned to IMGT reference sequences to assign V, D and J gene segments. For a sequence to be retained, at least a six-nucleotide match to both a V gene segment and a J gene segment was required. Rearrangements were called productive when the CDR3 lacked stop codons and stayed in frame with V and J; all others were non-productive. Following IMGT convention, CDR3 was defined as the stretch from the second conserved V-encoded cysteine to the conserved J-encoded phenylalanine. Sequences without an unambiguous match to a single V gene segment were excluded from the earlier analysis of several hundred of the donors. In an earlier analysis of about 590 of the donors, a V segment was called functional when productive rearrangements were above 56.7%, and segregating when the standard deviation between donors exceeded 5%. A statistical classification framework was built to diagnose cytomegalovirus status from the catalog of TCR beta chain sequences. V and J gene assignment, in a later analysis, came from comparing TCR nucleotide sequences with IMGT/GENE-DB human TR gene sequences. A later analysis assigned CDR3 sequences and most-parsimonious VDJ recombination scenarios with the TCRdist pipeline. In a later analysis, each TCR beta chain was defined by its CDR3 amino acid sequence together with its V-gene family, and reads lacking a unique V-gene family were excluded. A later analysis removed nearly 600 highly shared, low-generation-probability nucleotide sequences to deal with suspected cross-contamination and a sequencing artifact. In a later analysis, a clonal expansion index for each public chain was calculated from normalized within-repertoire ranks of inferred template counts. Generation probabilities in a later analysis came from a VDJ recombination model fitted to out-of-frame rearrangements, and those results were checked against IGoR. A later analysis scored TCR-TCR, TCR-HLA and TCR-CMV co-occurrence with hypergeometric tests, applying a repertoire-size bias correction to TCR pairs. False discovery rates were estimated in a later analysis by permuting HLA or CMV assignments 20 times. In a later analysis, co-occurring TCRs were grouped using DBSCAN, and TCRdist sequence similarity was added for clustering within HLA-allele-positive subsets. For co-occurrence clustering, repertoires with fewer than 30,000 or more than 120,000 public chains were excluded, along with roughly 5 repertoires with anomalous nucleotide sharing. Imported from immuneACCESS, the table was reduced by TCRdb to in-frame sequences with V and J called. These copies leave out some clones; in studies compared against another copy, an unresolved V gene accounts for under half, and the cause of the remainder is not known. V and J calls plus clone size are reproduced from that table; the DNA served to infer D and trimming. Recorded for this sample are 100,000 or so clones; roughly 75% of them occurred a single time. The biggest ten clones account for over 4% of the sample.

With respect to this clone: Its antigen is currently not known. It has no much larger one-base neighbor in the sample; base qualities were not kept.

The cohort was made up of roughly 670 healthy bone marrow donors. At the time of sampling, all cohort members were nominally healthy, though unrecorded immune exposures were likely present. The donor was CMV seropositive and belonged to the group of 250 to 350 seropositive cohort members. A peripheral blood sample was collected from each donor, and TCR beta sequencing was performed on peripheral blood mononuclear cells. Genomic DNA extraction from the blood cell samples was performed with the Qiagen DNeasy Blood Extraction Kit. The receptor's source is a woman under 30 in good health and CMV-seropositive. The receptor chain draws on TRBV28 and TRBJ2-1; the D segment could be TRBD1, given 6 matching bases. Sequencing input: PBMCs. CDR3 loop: CASSLSLDSYNEQFF. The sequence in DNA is TGTGCCAGCAGTTTATCTCTGGACAGTTACAATGAGCAGTTCTTC.